The T cell receptor beta chain under discussion was sequenced for a study of identical twins. Concerning this clonotype: Its antigen is not known.

Notes on the study in general: Models underestimated out-of-frame TCR alpha sharing in monozygotic twins.

From the 5' RACE reads, TCRdb called clonotypes with MiXCR, one entry per CDR3 protein. The sample holds approximately 700,000 distinct CDR3 sequences, around a sixth seen once. This sample also belongs to another study, concerning T cells expressing NK-cell markers. Per that paper: Nothing established the HCMV specificity of expanded NKG2C+ T cell clones.

Source material: PBMCs. This receptor was taken from a young woman in good health.

In nucleotides, the CDR3 is TGCAGTGCCGCTCCCTTATTACCGGGGGGTTCCACAGATACGCAGTATTTT. Translated: CSAAPLLPGGSTDTQYF. V gene TRBV20-1 combines with J gene TRBJ2-3; 7 bases agree with TRBD2. The CDR3 consists of 17 residues. The germline V gene encodes CDR1 DFQATT and CDR2 SNEGSKA (reference sequence). The V and J ends lost 6 bases and 2 bases, in that order; junction bases with no gene match: 17.